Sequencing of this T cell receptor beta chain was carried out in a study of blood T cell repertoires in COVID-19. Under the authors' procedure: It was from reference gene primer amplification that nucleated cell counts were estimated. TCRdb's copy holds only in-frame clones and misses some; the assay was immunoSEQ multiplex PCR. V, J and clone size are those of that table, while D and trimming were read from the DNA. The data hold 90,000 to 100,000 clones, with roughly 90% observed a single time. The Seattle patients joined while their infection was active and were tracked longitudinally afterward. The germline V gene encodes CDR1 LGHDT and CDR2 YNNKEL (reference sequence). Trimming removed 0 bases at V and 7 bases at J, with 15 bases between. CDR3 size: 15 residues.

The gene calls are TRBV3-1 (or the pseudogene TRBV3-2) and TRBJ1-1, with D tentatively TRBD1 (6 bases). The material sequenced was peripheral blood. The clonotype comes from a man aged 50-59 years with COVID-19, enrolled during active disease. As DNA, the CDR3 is TGTGCCAGCAGCCAAGAAGTAGGGGGTAGGAGTGAAGCTTTCTTT. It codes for CASSQEVGGRSEAFF.